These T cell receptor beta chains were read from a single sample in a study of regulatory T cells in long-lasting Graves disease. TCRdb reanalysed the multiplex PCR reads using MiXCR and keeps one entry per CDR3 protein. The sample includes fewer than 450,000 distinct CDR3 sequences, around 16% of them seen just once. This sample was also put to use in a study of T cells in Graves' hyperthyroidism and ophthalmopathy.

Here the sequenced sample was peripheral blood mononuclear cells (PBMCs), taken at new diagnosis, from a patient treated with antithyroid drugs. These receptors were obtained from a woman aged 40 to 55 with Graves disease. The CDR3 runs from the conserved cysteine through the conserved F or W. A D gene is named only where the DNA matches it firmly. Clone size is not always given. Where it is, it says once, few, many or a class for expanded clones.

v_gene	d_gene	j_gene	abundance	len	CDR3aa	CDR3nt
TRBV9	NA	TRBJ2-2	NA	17	CASSVDPLVQEKVELFF	TGTGCCAGCAGCGTAGACCCACTAGTCCAAGAAAAAGTGGAGCTGTTTTTT
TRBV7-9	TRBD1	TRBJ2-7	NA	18	CASSPDRGLSGSWYEQYF	TGTGCCAGCAGCCCGGACAGGGGGCTGAGCGGGAGTTGGTACGAGCAGTACTTC
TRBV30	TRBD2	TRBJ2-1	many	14	CAWRVAGVGSEQFF	TGTGCCTGGAGGGTAGCGGGAGTCGGAAGTGAGCAGTTCTTC
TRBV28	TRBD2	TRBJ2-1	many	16	CASSLAGTSGSYEQFF	TGTGCCAGCAGTTTAGCTGGGACTAGCGGGTCCTATGAGCAGTTCTTC
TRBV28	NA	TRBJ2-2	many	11	CASRFTGELFF	TGTGCCAGCAGATTCACCGGGGAGCTGTTTTTT
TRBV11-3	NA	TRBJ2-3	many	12	CASSFRLETQYF	TGTGCCAGCAGCTTTAGGTTAGAGACGCAGTATTTT
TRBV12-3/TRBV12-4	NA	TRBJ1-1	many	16	CASSLWGGHMNTEAFF	TGTGCCAGCAGTTTATGGGGGGGCCACATGAACACTGAAGCTTTCTTT
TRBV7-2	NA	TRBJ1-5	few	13	CASGSGKGQPQHF	TGTGCCAGCGGGTCAGGGAAGGGTCAGCCCCAGCATTTT
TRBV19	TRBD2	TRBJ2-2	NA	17	CASSIPAASGGTGELFF	TGTGCCAGTAGTATTCCGGCGGCTAGCGGGGGCACCGGGGAGCTGTTTTTT
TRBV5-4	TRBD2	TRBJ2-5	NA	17	CASSSQGSGRAQETQYF	TGTGCCAGCAGCTCCCAGGGTAGCGGGAGAGCCCAAGAGACCCAGTACTTC
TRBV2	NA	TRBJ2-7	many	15	CASSERVPGTYEQYF	TGTGCCAGCAGTGAAAGAGTCCCAGGGACCTACGAGCAGTACTTC
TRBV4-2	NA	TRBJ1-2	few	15	CASSQGPVANYGYTF	TGTGCCAGCAGCCAAGGGCCGGTAGCTAACTATGGCTACACCTTC
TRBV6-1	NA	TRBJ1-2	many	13	CASGVGSNYGYTF	TGTGCCAGCGGGGTGGGCTCTAACTATGGCTACACCTTC
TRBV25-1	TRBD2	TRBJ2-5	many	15	CASNPWGGGQETQYF	TGTGCCAGCAATCCTTGGGGGGGAGGCCAAGAGACCCAGTACTTC
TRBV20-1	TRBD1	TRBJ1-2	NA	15	CSARGGIDRVDGYTF	TGCAGTGCTAGAGGGGGAATTGACAGGGTTGATGGCTACACCTTC
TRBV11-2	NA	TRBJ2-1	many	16	CASSRGRGDRYNEQFF	TGTGCCAGCAGCCGCGGGAGGGGGGACAGGTACAATGAGCAGTTCTTC
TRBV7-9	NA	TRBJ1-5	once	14	CASSPGTTNQPQHF	TGTGCCAGCAGCCCGGGGACAACTAATCAGCCCCAGCATTTT
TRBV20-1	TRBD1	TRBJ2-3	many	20	CSARAATRDRDDQITDTQYF	TGCAGTGCTAGGGCGGCGACCCGGGACAGGGACGATCAAATTACAGATACGCAGTATTTT
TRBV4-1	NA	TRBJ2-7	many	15	CASSHRGGSSYEQYF	TGCGCCAGCAGCCACCGAGGGGGGAGCTCCTACGAGCAGTACTTC
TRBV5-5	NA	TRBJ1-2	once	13	CASSLDQVGGYTF	TGTGCCAGCAGCTTGGATCAGGTTGGTGGCTACACCTTC
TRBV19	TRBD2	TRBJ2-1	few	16	CASSNVRAGGWNEQFF	TGTGCCAGTAGTAATGTCAGGGCGGGAGGGTGGAATGAGCAGTTCTTC
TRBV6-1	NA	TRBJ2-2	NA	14	CASRRRGDTGELFF	TGTGCCAGCAGACGGAGGGGAGACACCGGGGAGCTGTTTTTT
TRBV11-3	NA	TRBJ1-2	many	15	CASSLDSFSHYGYTF	TGTGCCAGCAGCCTAGACAGCTTTTCCCACTATGGCTACACCTTC
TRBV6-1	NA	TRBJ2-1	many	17	CASSRRAGTSGYNEQFF	NA